The clone carrying this T cell receptor beta chain was detected ten times or more. What it recognizes is unknown. The data derive from a study of blood T cells in healthy people across ages. With 0 bases removed from V and 2 bases from J, the gap between germline ends came to 14 bases. Germline V lookup: CDR1 DFQATT, CDR2 SNEGSKA (reference sequence). The CDR3 is 16 amino acids. Study findings and constraints: Diversity of TCR beta per million T cells declined in a roughly linear way with age.

Primers used in a second PCR of about 6 to 11 cycles were a sample-barcoded 5' primer and a J-beta primer mix. Each CDR3 protein gets one entry after TCRdb re-called the 5' RACE reads with MiXCR. Of 1.5 million to 2 million distinct CDR3 sequences listed, 30% to 40% are singletons. The chain recombines TRBV20-1 with TRBJ1-5; the D gene is possibly TRBD1 (5 bases). The TCR was taken from a woman in her twenties or thirties in good health. The sample comprised blood. DNA for the CDR3: TGCAGTGCTAGAGATGTAAGGGGCGCGGGCAATCAGCCCCAGCATTTT. Encoded protein: CSARDVRGAGNQPQHF.